What follows is one TCR beta chain and its context. No antigen is known for it. This specimen belongs to a study of radiotherapy plus CTLA-4 blockade in lung cancer. CDR1 is SGHTS and CDR2 is YDEGEE in the germline V gene. This CDR3 has 15 amino acids. The V end lost 3 bases, the J end lost 6 bases, and 16 bases lay between the germline ends. Study-wide findings and caveats: Early blood T cell clone changes and increased post-radiation serum interferon-beta were reportedly the strongest response predictors. There was expansion of tumor-derived TCR clones in blood after radiotherapy plus ipilimumab.

Produced via immunoSEQ multiplex PCR; TCRdb's table is partial and in-frame only. This table holds 50,000 to 70,000 clones, around four fifths found once. The origin of this receptor is a human donor with non-small cell lung cancer whose response to radiotherapy plus ipilimumab could not be evaluated. The chain links TRBV5-8 to TRBJ2-1, with D possibly TRBD2 on 5 matching bases. Sample: peripheral blood, taken from a patient treated with radiotherapy plus ipilimumab. CDR3 amino acids: CASSYALVRANEQFF. CDR3 bases: TGTGCCAGCAGCTACGCACTAGTTAGAGCCAATGAGCAGTTCTTC.